Each of the 9 T cell receptor beta chains below was sequenced from the same sample in a study of T cell repertoires in ileal Crohn's disease. Sequenced by immunoSEQ multiplex PCR; TCRdb stores in-frame clones only, minus some. Seen here are 2,000 to 3,000 clones, 84% observed once, and the top ten hold roughly 7%. The sequenced material came from ileal tissue. The receptors shown here come from an adult with Crohn's disease.

V is TRBV25-1 and J is TRBJ2-2; 9 nucleotides agree with TRBD1. V was pared by 4 bases and J by 6 bases, with 6 bases of the junction left unmatched. The CDR3 covers 15 residues. Germline V gene sequence: CDR1 MGHDK, CDR2 SYGVNS. Here the CDR3 DNA reads TGTGCCAGCAGTGCGGACAGGGGAGTACCCGGGGAGCTGTTTTTT. Translating it yields CASSADRGVPGELFF.

The chain couples TRBV5-6 to TRBJ2-1; TRBD2 aligns across 12 bases. The CDR3 loop spans 14 amino acids. V gave up 0 bases and J gave up 8 bases; unmatched junction bases: 0. Germline V gene lookup returns CDR1 SGHDT and CDR2 YYEEEE. The CDR3 loop reads CASSLGLAGDEQFF. CDR3 DNA sequence: TGTGCCAGCAGCTTGGGACTAGCGGGAGATGAGCAGTTCTTC.

This sequence joins TRBV18 and TRBJ1-1; 7 bases fit TRBD1. CDR1 is KGHSH and CDR2 is LQKENI in the germline V gene. The CDR3 totals 16 residues. V was pared by 3 bases and J by 3 bases, with 10 bases of the junction left unmatched. CDR3 bases: TGTGCCAGCTCACCTAATTACTGGACAGGCGACACTGAAGCTTTCTTT. Translation: CASSPNYWTGDTEAFF. The complete variable domain, with remaining parts taken from reference TRBV18 and TRBJ1-1, reads NAGVMQNPRHLVRRRGQEARLRCSPMKGHSHVYWYRQLPEEGLKFMVYLQKENIIDESGMPKERFSAEFPKEGPSILRIQQVVRGDSAAYFCASSPNYWTGDTEAFFGQGTRLTVV.

This clone was detected only once. The chain couples TRBV5-1 to TRBJ2-7; TRBD2 is a possible D gene (6 bases). Trimming removed 5 bases from V and 0 bases from J, with 18 bases in between. There are 16 residues in the CDR3. CDR1 SGHRS and CDR2 YFSETQ come from the germline V gene. In DNA, the CDR3 is TGCGCCAGCAGGGACCAGAGGGCGGGGAGCTCCTACGAGCAGTACTTC. Its translation: CASRDQRAGSSYEQYF.

The genes are TRBV11-3 and TRBJ2-1; D is undetermined. Trimming took off 1 base at V and 3 bases at J, with 7 bases between the two ends. Looked up from germline, CDR1 is SGHNT and CDR2 is YENEEA. CDR3 size: 14 residues. This CDR3 reads CASSLVGVYNEQFF. For the CDR3, the DNA is TGTGCCAGCAGCTTAGTAGGCGTCTACAATGAGCAGTTCTTC.

The chain joins TRBV2 to TRBJ2-2; no clear D. Trimming removed 5 bases at V and 0 bases at J, with 7 bases between. The CDR3 loop spans 14 amino acids. Germline V CDR1 and CDR2: SNHLY, FYNNEI. The CDR3 sequence is CASSQDANTGELFF. The DNA for the CDR3 is TGTGCCAGCAGTCAAGACGCGAACACCGGGGAGCTGTTTTTT.

The count of this clone is one. The CDR3 coding sequence is TGTGCCAGCAGTACAGGGGCTGAAGCTTTCTTT. As protein: CASSTGAEAFF. The chain employs TRBV6-1 and TRBJ1-1, with 7 bases aligning to TRBD1. Germline assignment: CDR1 MNHNS and CDR2 SASEGT. CDR3 length equals 11 residues. V lost 5 bases, J lost 6 bases, and 0 bases stayed unmatched.

Comment on this clone: The junction shows a germline mismatch at one end, possibly a read error. CDR3 nucleotide sequence: TGTGCTAGCAGCAGTGACAGGGACACTGAAGCTTTCTTT. As protein: CASSSDRDTEAFF. The rearrangement uses TRBV7-7 and TRBJ1-1; 7 nucleotides align to TRBD1. CDR3 length: 13 amino acids. Germline CDR1 is SSHAT and CDR2 is FNYEAQ (reference sequence).

The chain recombines TRBV11-1 with TRBJ2-5; D may correspond to TRBD1 or TRBD2 (5 bases each). CDR3 length: 15 residues. The V end was cut by 6 bases, the J end by 5 bases, with 19 bases between. The germline CDR1 and CDR2 sequences are SGHAT and FQDESV (reference sequence). CDR3 amino acids: CASRSKHGTRETQYF. The CDR3 DNA is TGTGCCAGCAGATCCAAGCACGGGACGAGGGAGACCCAGTACTTC.